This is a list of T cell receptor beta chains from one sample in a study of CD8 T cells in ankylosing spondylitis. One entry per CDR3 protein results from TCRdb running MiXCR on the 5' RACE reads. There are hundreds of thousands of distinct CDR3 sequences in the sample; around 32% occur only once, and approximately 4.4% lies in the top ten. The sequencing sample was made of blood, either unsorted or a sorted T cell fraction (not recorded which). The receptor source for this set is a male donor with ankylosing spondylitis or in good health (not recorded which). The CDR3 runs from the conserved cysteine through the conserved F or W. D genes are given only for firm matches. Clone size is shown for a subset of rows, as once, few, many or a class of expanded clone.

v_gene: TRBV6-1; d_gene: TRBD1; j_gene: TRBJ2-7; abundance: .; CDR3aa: CASGDSSYEQYF; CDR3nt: TGTGCCAGCGGGGACAGCTCCTACGAGCAGTACTTC
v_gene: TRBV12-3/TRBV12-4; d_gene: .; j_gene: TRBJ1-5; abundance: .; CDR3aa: CASTNSRDRGRNQPQHF; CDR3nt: TGTGCCAGCACCAATAGCCGCGACCGGGGAAGAAATCAGCCCCAGCATTTT
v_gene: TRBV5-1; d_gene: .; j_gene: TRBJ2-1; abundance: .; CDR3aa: CASSLEWGRYNEQFF; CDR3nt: TGCGCCAGCAGCTTGGAGTGGGGCCGCTACAATGAGCAGTTCTTC
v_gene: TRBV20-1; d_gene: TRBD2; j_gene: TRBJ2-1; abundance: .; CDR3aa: CSASLSGAGGGGEQFF; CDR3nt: TGCAGTGCTAGCTTATCTGGGGCGGGGGGCGGTGGTGAGCAGTTCTTC
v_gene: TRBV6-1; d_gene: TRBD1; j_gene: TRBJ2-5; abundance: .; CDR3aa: CASGREGGGETQYF; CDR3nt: TGTGCCAGCGGGAGAGAAGGGGGCGGAGAGACCCAGTACTTC
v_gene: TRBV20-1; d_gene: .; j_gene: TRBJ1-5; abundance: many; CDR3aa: CSASRGLNQPQHF; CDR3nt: TGCAGTGCTAGCCGGGGGCTCAATCAGCCCCAGCATTTT
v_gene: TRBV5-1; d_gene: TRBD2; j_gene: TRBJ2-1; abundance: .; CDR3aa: CASSLEGTSGEEQFF; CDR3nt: TGCGCCAGCAGCTTGGAGGGGACTAGCGGGGAGGAGCAGTTCTTC
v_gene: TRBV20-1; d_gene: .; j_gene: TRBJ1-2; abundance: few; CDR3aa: CSARLTDYGYTF; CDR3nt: TGCAGTGCTAGACTCACGGACTATGGCTACACCTTC
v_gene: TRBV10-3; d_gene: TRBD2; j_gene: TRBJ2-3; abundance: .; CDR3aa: CAIRPVAGGNTDTQYF; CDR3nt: TGTGCCATCAGACCAGTAGCGGGGGGCAACACAGATACGCAGTATTTT
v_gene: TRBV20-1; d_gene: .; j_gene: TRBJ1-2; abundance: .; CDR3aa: CSARDNSQATRGYTF; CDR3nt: TGCAGTGCTAGAGATAATAGCCAGGCGACCCGTGGCTACACCTTC
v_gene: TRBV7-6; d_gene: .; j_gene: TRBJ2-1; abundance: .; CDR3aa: CASSLGGIMGTMREQFF; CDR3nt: TGTGCCAGCAGCTTAGGAGGGATCATGGGGACAATGCGTGAGCAGTTCTTC
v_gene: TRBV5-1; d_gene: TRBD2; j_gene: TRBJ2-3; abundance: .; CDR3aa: CASTPLAGDTDTQYF; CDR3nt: TGCGCCAGCACCCCGTTAGCGGGAGACACAGATACGCAGTATTTT
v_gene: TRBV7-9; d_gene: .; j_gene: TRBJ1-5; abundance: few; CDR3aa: CASSTSTGNQPQHF; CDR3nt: TGTGCCAGCAGCACATCGACAGGAAATCAGCCCCAGCATTTT
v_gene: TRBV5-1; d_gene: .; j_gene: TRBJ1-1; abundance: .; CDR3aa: CASSPGARERDTEAFF; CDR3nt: TGCGCCAGCAGTCCTGGGGCCAGGGAAAGGGACACTGAAGCTTTCTTT
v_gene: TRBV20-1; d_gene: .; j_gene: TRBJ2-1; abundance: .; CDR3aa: CSARGFYSYNEQFF; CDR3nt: TGCAGTGCTAGGGGGTTTTACTCCTACAATGAGCAGTTCTTC
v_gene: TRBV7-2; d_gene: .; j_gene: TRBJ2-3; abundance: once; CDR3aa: CASTEVRSTQYF; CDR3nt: TGTGCCAGCACCGAGGTTCGGAGTACGCAGTATTTT
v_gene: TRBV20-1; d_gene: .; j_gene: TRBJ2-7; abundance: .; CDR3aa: CSARSPDSSYEQYF; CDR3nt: TGCAGTGCTAGGTCCCCGGACAGCTCCTACGAGCAGTACTTC
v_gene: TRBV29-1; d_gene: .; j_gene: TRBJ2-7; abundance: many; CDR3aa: CSVEEGYEQYF; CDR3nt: TGCAGCGTTGAGGAAGGGTATGAGCAGTACTTC
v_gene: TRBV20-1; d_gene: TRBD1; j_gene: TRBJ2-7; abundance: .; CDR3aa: CCARWTGFDSVPQYF; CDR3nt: TGCTGTGCTAGATGGACAGGTTTTGACTCGGTTCCGCAGTACTTC
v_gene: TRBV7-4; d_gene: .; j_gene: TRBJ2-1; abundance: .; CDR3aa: CASSLSRGDWGPPNEQFF; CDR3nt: TGTGCCAGCAGTCTTAGCCGGGGGGACTGGGGGCCGCCCAATGAGCAGTTCTTC
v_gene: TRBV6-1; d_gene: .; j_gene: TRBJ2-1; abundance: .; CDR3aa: CASSLRPGLAYNEQFF; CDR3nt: TGTGCCAGCAGCCTTCGACCGGGACTCGCCTACAATGAGCAGTTCTTC
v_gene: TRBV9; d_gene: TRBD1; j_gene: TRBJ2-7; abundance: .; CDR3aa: CASSAGRDRGSYEQYF; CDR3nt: TGTGCCAGCAGCGCAGGGCGGGACAGGGGATCCTACGAGCAGTACTTC
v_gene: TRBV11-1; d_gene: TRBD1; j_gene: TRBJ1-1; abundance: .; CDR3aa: CASSLSPRGPSLDTEAFF; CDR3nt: TGTGCCAGCAGCTTATCCCCCAGGGGGCCTTCGTTGGACACTGAAGCTTTCTTT
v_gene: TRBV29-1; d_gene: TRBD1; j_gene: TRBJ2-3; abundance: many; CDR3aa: CSEGQGADTQYF; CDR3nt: TGCAGCGAGGGACAGGGGGCAGATACGCAGTATTTT
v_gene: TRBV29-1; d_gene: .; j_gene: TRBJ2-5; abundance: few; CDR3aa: CSVALPVAPRETQYF; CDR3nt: TGCAGCGTTGCCCTGCCAGTGGCCCCACGAGAGACCCAGTACTTC
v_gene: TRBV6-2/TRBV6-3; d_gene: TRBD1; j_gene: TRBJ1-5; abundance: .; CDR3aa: CAMGQGVQPQHF; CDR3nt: TGTGCCATGGGACAGGGTGTTCAGCCCCAGCATTTT
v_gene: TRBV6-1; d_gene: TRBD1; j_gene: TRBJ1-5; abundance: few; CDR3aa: CASSPRQGAYQPQHF; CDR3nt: TGTGCCAGCAGTCCTAGACAGGGGGCTTATCAGCCCCAGCATTTT
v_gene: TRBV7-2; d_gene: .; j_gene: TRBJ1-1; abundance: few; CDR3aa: CASTIGGGYTEAFF; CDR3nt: TGTGCCAGCACCATTGGGGGGGGGTACACTGAAGCTTTCTTT
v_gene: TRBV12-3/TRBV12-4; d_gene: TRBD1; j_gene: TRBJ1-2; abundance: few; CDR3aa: CASSPTGMDYGYTF; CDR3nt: TGTGCCAGCAGCCCGACAGGGATGGACTATGGCTACACCTTC
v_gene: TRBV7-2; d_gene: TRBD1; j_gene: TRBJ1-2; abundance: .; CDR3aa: CASSVDREVFFYGYTF; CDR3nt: TGTGCCAGCAGCGTGGACAGGGAAGTCTTCTTCTATGGCTACACCTTC
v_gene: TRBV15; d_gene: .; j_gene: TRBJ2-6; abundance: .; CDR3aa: CATKDTSGANVLTF; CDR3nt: TGTGCCACCAAGGATACGTCCGGGGCCAACGTCCTGACTTTC
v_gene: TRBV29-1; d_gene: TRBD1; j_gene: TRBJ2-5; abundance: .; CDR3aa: CSGWTGLFQETQYF; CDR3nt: TGCAGCGGGTGGACAGGGTTATTCCAAGAGACCCAGTACTTC
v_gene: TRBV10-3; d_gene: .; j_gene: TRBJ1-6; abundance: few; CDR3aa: CAIKQELGPLHF; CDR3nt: TGTGCCATCAAGCAGGAGCTGGGTCCCCTCCACTTT
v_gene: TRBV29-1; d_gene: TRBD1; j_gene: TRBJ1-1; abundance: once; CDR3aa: CSVTQGASEAFF; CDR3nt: TGCAGCGTTACCCAGGGGGCTTCTGAAGCTTTCTTT
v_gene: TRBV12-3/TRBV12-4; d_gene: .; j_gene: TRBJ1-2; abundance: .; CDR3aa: CASSFRSGYGYTF; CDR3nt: TGTGCCAGCAGTTTTCGTAGTGGCTATGGCTACACCTTC
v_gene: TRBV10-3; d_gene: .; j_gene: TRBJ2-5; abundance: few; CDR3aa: CAISVTSQETQYF; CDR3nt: TGTGCCATCAGTGTGACTAGCCAAGAGACCCAGTACTTC
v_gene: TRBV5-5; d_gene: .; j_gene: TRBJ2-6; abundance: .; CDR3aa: CASSFFGSGANVLTF; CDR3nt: TGTGCCAGCAGCTTTTTTGGTTCTGGGGCCAACGTCCTGACTTTC